This T cell receptor (beta chain) was captured in a study of T cells in Graves' hyperthyroidism and ophthalmopathy. Study outcomes and limitations: Ophthalmopathy was identified by the model a median approximately 6.9 months ahead of onset.

The V and J ends lost 2 bases and 1 base respectively, with 8 bases between them. In germline, CDR1 is MGHDK, CDR2 SYGVNS. CDR3 size: 14 residues. On this clonotype: Its antigen is not known.

Using RNA transcripts as the source, TCR beta CDR3 regions were amplified. The TCR CDR3 first-round RT-PCR relied on the HTBI primer set. TCRdb fed the multiplex PCR reads into MiXCR, producing one record per CDR3 protein. Seen here are 300,000 to 400,000 distinct CDR3 sequences, about 14% observed once, and the top ten hold roughly 21%. What was sequenced was blood. This TCR was sampled from a woman aged 25-40 years with Graves' ophthalmopathy. The chain has TRBV25-1 and TRBJ1-1; D gene uncertain. The CDR3 region has the DNA TGTGCCAGCAGTGAAGATCCGGGGAACACTGAAGCTTTCTTT. Translation: CASSEDPGNTEAFF.